The rows below give T cell receptor beta chains drawn from one sample of a study of blood T cells in healthy people across ages. TCRdb ran MiXCR on the 5' RACE reads and lists one entry per CDR3 protein. The sample has 650,000 to 700,000 distinct CDR3 sequences, 52% seen once; the top ten hold roughly 14%. The sequenced sample was blood. The receptors derive from a woman aged 80 or over in good health. Both conserved end residues are part of each CDR3. A D gene is named only where the DNA matches it firmly.

V gene	CDR3 length	D gene	J gene	CDR3 protein
TRBV20-1	16	.	TRBJ1-5	CSARMSRGAANQPQHF
TRBV24-1	17	TRBD1	TRBJ2-1	CATSDLDPGQGIHEQFF
TRBV7-6	15	.	TRBJ2-1	CASSPIGTWGNEQFF
TRBV6-1	13	.	TRBJ2-3	CASSQQQTDTQYF
TRBV21-1	18	.	TRBJ2-5	CASSNPSLQGIPDWEQYF
TRBV10-3	21	TRBD1	TRBJ1-3	CAISTHRDRTTKLPSGNTIYF
TRBV27	13	.	TRBJ1-5	CASSLKANQPQHF
TRBV3-1	16	TRBD1	TRBJ2-5	CASSQLTGVLQETQYF
TRBV5-1	13	.	TRBJ1-2	CASSVAPQEGYTF
TRBV27	13	.	TRBJ2-3	CASSVSWDDTQYF
TRBV12-3/TRBV12-4	18	.	TRBJ2-3	CASSPFKGGVLSTDTQYF
TRBV4-1	16	TRBD2	TRBJ2-7	CASSTVVAGGSCEQYF
TRBV12-3/TRBV12-4	15	.	TRBJ2-4	CASSSRGESKNIQYF
TRBV24-1	14	.	TRBJ2-5	CATSAPDIPETQYF
TRBV7-2	13	.	TRBJ2-3	CASSFSLADTQYF
TRBV12-3/TRBV12-4	13	.	TRBJ1-5	CASSFRVSQPQHF
TRBV12-3/TRBV12-4	14	.	TRBJ1-5	CASTVGGWGQPQHF
TRBV27	15	.	TRBJ2-7	CASGDHQDRPYEQYF
TRBV20-1	15	TRBD2	TRBJ2-3	CSARDRGLGIDTQYF
TRBV11-2	14	.	TRBJ2-2	CASSEDWNTGELFF
TRBV18	16	.	TRBJ2-5	CASSLQTGLGYNEQYF
TRBV28	12	.	.	CASTASRETQYF
TRBV5-1	17	TRBD1	TRBJ2-5	CASSEGTGFSDYNEQYF
TRBV20-1	12	TRBD1	TRBJ1-4	CSAKPGGGKLFF
TRBV3-1	16	.	TRBJ2-1	CASSPTGRVSYNEQFF
TRBV20-1	16	.	TRBJ2-3	CSARDHGTFRTDTQYF
TRBV6-1	14	.	TRBJ2-7	CASSEAGRSYEQYF
TRBV12-3/TRBV12-4	16	.	TRBJ2-2	CASSFEVTDNTGELFF
TRBV12-3/TRBV12-4	14	.	TRBJ2-2	CASSFVGSVGELFF
TRBV24-1	17	.	TRBJ2-1	CATSDQQGDGSYNEQFF
TRBV7-3	15	TRBD2	TRBJ2-2	CASSLTSDFTGELFF
TRBV5-1	19	.	TRBJ2-3	CASSGGTQGSRGGTDTQYF
TRBV20-1	17	TRBD2	TRBJ2-3	CSASETSGRRDTDTQYF
TRBV20-1	16	.	TRBJ1-6	CSARSGGSSYNSPLHF
TRBV7-8	15	.	.	CASSPRADTRCEQYF
TRBV7-9	14	.	TRBJ1-2	CASSSGGQGGGYTF
TRBV5-1	14	TRBD1	TRBJ2-7	CASSPRQGDGEQYF
TRBV5-1	16	.	TRBJ2-1	CASSPGRALRNNEQFF
TRBV7-2	15	TRBD1	TRBJ2-5	CASSSRQGGQETQYF
TRBV28	15	.	TRBJ2-4	CASNSGGVAKNIQYF
TRBV3-1	14	.	TRBJ2-7	CASSPVSPRYEQYF
TRBV14	13	.	TRBJ2-7	CASSRGASYEQYF
TRBV25-1	13	TRBD1	TRBJ2-3	CASSVQGADTQYF
TRBV9	14	TRBD1	TRBJ1-1	CASSVRDRAGEAFF
TRBV7-2	17	.	.	CASSLGPQGHIAYEQYF
TRBV20-1	14	.	TRBJ1-3	CSARNRRGGNTIYF
TRBV3-1	15	.	TRBJ2-5	CASSQTAMYQETQYF
TRBV9	14	TRBD1	TRBJ2-7	CASSRNRGSYEQYF
TRBV6-1	18	.	TRBJ1-2	CASSPAFRGQRTNYGYTF